This T cell receptor beta chain derives from a study of blood T cells in healthy people across ages. Germline CDR1 is SGHRS and CDR2 is YFSETQ. The CDR3 runs 15 residues. Study-level findings and limits: Higher diversity and more naive CD4+ cells were features of long-lived donors, compared to aged donors. Across the age range, TCR beta diversity per million T cells fell in a roughly linear way. Without sorted subsets, naive and antigen-experienced compartments could not be conclusively compared.

As concerns this clonotype: Its antigen is unknown.

Then a second PCR, running roughly 7 to 11 cycles, was carried out with a sample-barcoded 5' primer and a J-beta primer mix. TCRdb passed the 5' RACE reads through MiXCR, listing each CDR3 protein once. The sample records about 510,000 distinct CDR3 sequences, about 27% being singletons. The sample was also linked to a second study, of T cells of mothers and their children. As that study records: The authors added sample barcodes and 2-4 random nucleotides using the M1S primer of the second PCR.

This chain connects TRBV5-1 to TRBJ2-7; TRBD1 is a possible D gene (6 bases). Gene TRBJ2-1 matches the end of the DNA better, so the J call may be wrong. This TCR derives from a boy between 2 and 10 years old in good health. Specimen: blood. The CDR3 DNA sequence: TGCGCCAGCAGCTTGAATGGGGGCGAGGGAAAGGAGCAGTTCTTC. Its protein is CASSLNGGEGKEQFF.